This T cell receptor (beta chain) was sequenced in a study of CD8+CD57+ T cells in acquired aplastic anemia. Study-wide results and caveats: The diversity of CD8+CD57+ cells in patients was lower than that of total CD4+ and CD8+ pools. Patients and controls shared twenty-nine CD8+ CDR3 sequences, highly expressed in patients.

Genomic DNA, the template, was used for profiling of the TCR beta VDJ and CDR3. One entry per CDR3 protein, called by TCRdb with MiXCR from the reads. Counted here are around 15,000 distinct CDR3 sequences, roughly two fifths occurring once; the ten biggest clones make up approximately 86%. Previously, flow cytometry had revealed CD8+CD57+ cell expansion in the patients chosen for sequencing. Sequencing also captured CD8+CD57+ effector memory cells from 2 of 12 patients. Each patient carried a diagnosis of severe acquired aplastic anemia. With regard to this clonotype: Its antigen remains unidentified.

Trimming took 2 bases from V and 2 from J; bases not matched to a gene: 5. The CDR3 spans 14 residues. Per the germline V gene, CDR1 is GTSNPN and CDR2 is SVGIG (reference sequence). This TCR derives from a human donor with aplastic anemia. The J gene is TRBJ1-2, the V gene TRBV30, with 7 positions matching TRBD1. The source material was CD8+CD57+ T cells sorted from PBMCs. Subset given: bead-enriched CD8+CD57+ effector memory T cells from SAA patients. DNA for the CDR3: TGTGCCTGGAGTCCGGGACAGATGAACTATGGCTACACCTTC. Its translation: CAWSPGQMNYGYTF.